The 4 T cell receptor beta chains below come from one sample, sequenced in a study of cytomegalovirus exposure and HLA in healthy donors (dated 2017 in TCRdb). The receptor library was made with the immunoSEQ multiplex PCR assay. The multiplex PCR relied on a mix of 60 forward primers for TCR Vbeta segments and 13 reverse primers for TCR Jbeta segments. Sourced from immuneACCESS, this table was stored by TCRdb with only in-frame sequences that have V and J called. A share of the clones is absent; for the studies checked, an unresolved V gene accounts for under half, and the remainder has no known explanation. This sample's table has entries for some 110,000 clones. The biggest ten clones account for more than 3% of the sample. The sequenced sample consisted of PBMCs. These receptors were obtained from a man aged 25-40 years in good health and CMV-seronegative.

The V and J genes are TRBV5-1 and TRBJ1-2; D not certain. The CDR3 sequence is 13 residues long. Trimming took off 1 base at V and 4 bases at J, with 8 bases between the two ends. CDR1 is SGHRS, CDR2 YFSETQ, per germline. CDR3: CASSLNEAYGYTF. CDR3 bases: TGCGCCAGCAGCTTGAACGAGGCCTATGGCTACACCTTC.

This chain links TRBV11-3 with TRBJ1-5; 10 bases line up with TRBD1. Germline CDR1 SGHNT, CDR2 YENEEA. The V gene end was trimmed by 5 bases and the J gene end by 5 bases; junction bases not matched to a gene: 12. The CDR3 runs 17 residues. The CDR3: CASSHGRDRGLYQPQHF. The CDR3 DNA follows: TGTGCCAGCAGCCACGGACGGGACAGGGGACTTTATCAGCCCCAGCATTTT.

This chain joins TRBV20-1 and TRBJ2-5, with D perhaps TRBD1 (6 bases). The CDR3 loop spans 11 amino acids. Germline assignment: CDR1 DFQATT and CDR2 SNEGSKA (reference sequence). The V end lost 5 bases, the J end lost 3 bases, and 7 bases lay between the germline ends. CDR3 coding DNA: TGCAGTGCTTACAGGGAAGAGACCCAGTACTTC. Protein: CSAYREETQYF.

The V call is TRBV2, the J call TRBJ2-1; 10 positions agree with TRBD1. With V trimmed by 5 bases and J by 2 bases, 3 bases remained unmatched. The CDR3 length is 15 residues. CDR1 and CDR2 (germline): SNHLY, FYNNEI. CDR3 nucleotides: TGTGCCAGCAGTCTAGACAGGGGGCCCTACAATGAGCAGTTCTTC. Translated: CASSLDRGPYNEQFF. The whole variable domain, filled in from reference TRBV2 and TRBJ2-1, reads EPEVTQTPSHQVTQMGQEVILRCVPISNHLYFYWYRQILGQKVEFLVSFYNNEISEKSEIFDDQFSVERPDGSNFTLKIRSTKLEDSAMYFCASSLDRGPYNEQFFGPGTRLTVL.